One sample yielded the 6 T cell receptor beta chains listed below, sequenced in a study of identical twins. One entry per CDR3 protein, called by TCRdb with MiXCR from the 5' RACE reads. The sample holds approximately 350,000 distinct CDR3 sequences, over 9% seen once. The data also belong to a second study, concerning yellow fever vaccine responses in identical twins.

The source material was CD8+ T cells sorted from blood. These receptors were collected from a woman under 30 in good health.

The chain couples TRBV7-8 to TRBJ2-1; 10 bases are shared with TRBD2. Trimming at V came to 2 bases and at J to 5 bases, leaving 6 bases not matched to a gene. The V gene's germline CDR1 is SGHVS and CDR2 FQNEAQ. There are 16 residues in the CDR3. The CDR3 sequence is CASSLSIAGGDNEQFF. The CDR3, as DNA: TGTGCCAGCAGCTTATCGATAGCGGGGGGAGACAATGAGCAGTTCTTC.

The chain recombines TRBV2 with TRBJ2-3; 9 bases align to TRBD2. The germline V gene has CDR1 SNHLY and CDR2 FYNNEI. The ends lost 7 bases at V and 4 bases at J; junction bases unmatched: 9. This CDR3 has 15 amino acids. CDR3 in amino acids: CASTEAGGPSDTQYF. The CDR3 DNA follows: TGTGCCAGCACAGAAGCGGGGGGTCCTTCAGATACGCAGTATTTT. The full variable domain, with the rest looked up from reference TRBV2 and TRBJ2-3, is EPEVTQTPSHQVTQMGQEVILRCVPISNHLYFYWYRQILGQKVEFLVSFYNNEISEKSEIFDDQFSVERPDGSNFTLKIRSTKLEDSAMYFCASTEAGGPSDTQYFGPGTRLTVL.

This clonotype was seen only a few times. The V and J genes are TRBV28 and TRBJ2-3; the match to TRBD2 covers 13 bases. The CDR3 totals 15 residues. Unmatched junction bases numbered 4, after V lost 8 bases and J lost 2 bases. The germline V gene has CDR1 MDHEN and CDR2 SYDVKM. This chain's CDR3 is CASAGTSGDTDTQYF. CDR3 bases: TGTGCCAGCGCAGGGACTAGCGGGGACACAGATACGCAGTATTTT.

This sequence joins TRBV11-2 and TRBJ2-1; 7 bases align to TRBD1. The ends lost 5 bases at V and 4 bases at J; junction bases unmatched: 8. CDR3 size: 15 residues. CDR1 is SGHAT and CDR2 is FQNNGV in the germline V gene. CDR3 DNA sequence: TGTGCCAGCAGCCAGACAGGGAGTCTTTACAATGAGCAGTTCTTC. It yields the protein CASSQTGSLYNEQFF.

This clonotype has a count of ten or more. The CDR3 protein is CASSSFSSSEQFF. CDR3 nucleotides: TGTGCCAGCAGCAGCTTTAGTTCCAGTGAGCAGTTCTTC. This sequence joins TRBV27 and TRBJ2-1, with unresolved D. Trimming cost V 6 bases and J 9 bases, with 15 bases left between them. CDR3 length: 13 amino acids. Germline assignment: CDR1 MNHEY and CDR2 SMNVEV (reference sequence).

A few counts support this clonotype. The chain couples TRBV24-1 to TRBJ2-2, with 8 bases matching TRBD1. The V segment lost 4 bases and the J segment 1 base; nucleotides outside the gene matches: 4. Germline-derived CDR1 and CDR2 are KGHDR and SFDVKD. The CDR3 contains 16 residues. CDR3 sequence: CATSDWTGRNTGELFF. DNA for the CDR3: TGTGCCACCAGTGACTGGACAGGGAGGAACACCGGGGAGCTGTTTTTT.